The T cell receptor beta chain described here comes from a study of T cells in Graves' hyperthyroidism and ophthalmopathy. At the level of the study: Before treatment of any kind, peripheral blood was taken at initial diagnosis. Findings of the study overall: It was a median roughly 6.5 months before onset that the model predicted ophthalmopathy. Within blood appeared most thyroid clonotypes that had expanded above 0.001.

Using RNA transcripts as the source, TCR beta CDR3 regions were amplified. The HTBI primer set was used in a first-round RT-PCR of the TCR CDR3. In TCRdb, the multiplex PCR reads were re-called with MiXCR into one record per CDR3 protein. There are more than 500,000 distinct CDR3 sequences in the sample; 15% to 20% occur only once, and over 25% lies in the top ten. The V end lost 1 base, the J end lost 5 bases, and 4 bases lay between the germline ends. Germline CDR1 reads GTSNPN; CDR2 reads SVGIG (reference sequence). The CDR3 covers 11 residues. This clonotype was detected many times. What it recognizes is unknown. Subjects with ophthalmopathy showed a Clinical Activity Score no lower than 3, a NOSPECS grade no lower than 4, and a duration shorter than 3 months.

Sequencing was carried out using blood. This clonotype was obtained from a woman younger than 45 with Graves' ophthalmopathy. The chain has TRBV30 and TRBJ2-3; D is unclear. The chain's CDR3 is CAWSAQDTQYF. CDR3 bases: TGTGCCTGGAGTGCCCAAGATACGCAGTATTTT.